This T cell receptor beta chain is from a study of CD8 T cells in ankylosing spondylitis. TCRdb analysed the 5' RACE reads with MiXCR anew, one entry per CDR3 protein. The sample contains approximately 300,000 distinct CDR3 sequences, roughly 20% of which appear only once. The specimen sequenced was blood, either unsorted or a sorted T cell fraction (not recorded which). The sequence derives from a male donor with ankylosing spondylitis or in good health (not recorded which).

The DNA of the CDR3 is TGTGCCAGCAGCTCAGGGACCGCTAACCGCTATAATTCACCCCTCCACTTT. It encodes CASSSGTANRYNSPLHF. The rearrangement links TRBV7-8 to TRBJ1-6, with D perhaps matching TRBD1 (5 bases). The CDR3 consists of 17 residues. The V end was cut by 4 bases, the J end by 3 bases, with 16 bases between. The germline V gene has CDR1 SGHVS and CDR2 FQNEAQ. Together with reference TRBV7-8 and TRBJ1-6, the CDR3 gives the full variable domain: GAGVSQSPRYKVAKRGQDVALRCDPISGHVSLFWYQQALGQGPEFLTYFQNEAQLDKSGLPSDRFFAERPEGSVSTLKIQRTQQEDSAVYLCASSSGTANRYNSPLHFGNGTRLTVT.